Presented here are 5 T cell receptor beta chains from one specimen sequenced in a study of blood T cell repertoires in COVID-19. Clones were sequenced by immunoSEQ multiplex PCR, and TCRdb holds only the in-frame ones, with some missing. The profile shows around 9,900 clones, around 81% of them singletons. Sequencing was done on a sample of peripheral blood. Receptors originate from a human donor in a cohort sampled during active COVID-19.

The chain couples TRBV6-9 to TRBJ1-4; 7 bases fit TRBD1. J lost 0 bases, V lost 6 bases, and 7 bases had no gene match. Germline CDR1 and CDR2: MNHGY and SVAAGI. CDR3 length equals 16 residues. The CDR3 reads CASRQGSPATNEKLFF. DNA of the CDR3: TGTGCCAGCAGACAGGGGTCTCCGGCAACTAATGAAAAACTGTTTTTT.

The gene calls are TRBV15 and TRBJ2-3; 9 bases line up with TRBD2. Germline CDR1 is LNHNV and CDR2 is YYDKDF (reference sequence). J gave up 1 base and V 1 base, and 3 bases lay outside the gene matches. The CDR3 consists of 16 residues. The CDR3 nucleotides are TGTGCCACCAGCAGAGTAGCGGGGGAGGGCACAGATACGCAGTATTTT. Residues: CATSRVAGEGTDTQYF.

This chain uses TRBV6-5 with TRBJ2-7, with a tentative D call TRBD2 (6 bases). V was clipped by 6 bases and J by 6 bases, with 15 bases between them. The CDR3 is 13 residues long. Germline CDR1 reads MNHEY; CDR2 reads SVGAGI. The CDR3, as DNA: TGTGCCAGCAGAGGGTCGGGGGATCGCGAGCAGTACTTC. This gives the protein CASRGSGDREQYF.

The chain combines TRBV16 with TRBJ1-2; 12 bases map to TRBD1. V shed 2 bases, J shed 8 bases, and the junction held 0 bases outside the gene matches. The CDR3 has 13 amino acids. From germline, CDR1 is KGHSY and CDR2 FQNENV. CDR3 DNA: TGTGCCAGCAGCCAAGGGACAGGGGGCGGCTACACCTTC. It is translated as CASSQGTGGGYTF.

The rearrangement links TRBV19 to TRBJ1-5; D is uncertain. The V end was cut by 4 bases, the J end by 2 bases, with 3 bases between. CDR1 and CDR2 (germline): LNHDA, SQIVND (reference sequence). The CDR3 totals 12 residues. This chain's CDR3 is CASSTGNQPQHF. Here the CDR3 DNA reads TGTGCCAGTAGTACAGGCAATCAGCCCCAGCATTTT.